This record covers a single T cell receptor (beta chain). Its specificity is unknown. This sample is part of a study of identical twins. Each CDR3 protein is one row after TCRdb ran MiXCR on the 5' RACE reads. The sample consists of approximately 230,000 distinct CDR3 sequences, more than 12% of them appearing once. The CDR3 runs 14 residues. Germline V lookup: CDR1 SGHRS, CDR2 YFSETQ. The V and J ends lost 0 bases and 6 bases respectively, with 10 bases between them. Findings and caveats of the study: Within cord blood, abundant beta clonotypes carried fewer insertions, but memory repertoires showed no such trend.

V gene TRBV5-1 combines with J gene TRBJ2-1, with D maybe TRBD1 (6 bases). The clonotype was recovered from a woman aged 18 to 35 in good health. Sequenced input: memory (CD45RO+) T cells sorted from blood. The chain's CDR3 is CASSLDGQTNEQFF. Written as DNA, the CDR3 is TGCGCCAGCAGCTTGGACGGACAGACCAATGAGCAGTTCTTC.